This entry lists 10 T cell receptor beta chains sequenced from one sample in a study of OX40 agonist ivuxolimab in advanced cancers. Assay: immunoSEQ multiplex PCR; the TCRdb copy retains only in-frame clones and omits some. This sample has 65,000 to 100,000 clones, with roughly 88% found just once. Sequencing was performed on CD4+ or CD8+ T cells sorted from blood, taken in a trial of the OX40 agonist ivuxolimab. Every receptor here comes from an adult with an advanced solid tumor such as melanoma, head and neck, liver or kidney cancer.

V gene TRBV4-1 combines with J gene TRBJ1-4; a weak D match, TRBD1 (6 bases). CDR3 length equals 16 residues. Per germline, CDR1 MGHRA and CDR2 YSYEKL. Between the trimmed V and J ends, which lost 7 bases and 3 bases, there was a span of 18 bases. The CDR3 bases are TGCGCCAGCAATCCAGGGGCGGGGAGTTCTAATGAAAAACTGTTTTTT. Translating gives CASNPGAGSSNEKLFF.

This chain connects TRBV19 to TRBJ1-4; 7 bases are a match to TRBD1. The CDR3 has 17 residues. Germline trimming cut 2 bases from V and 4 bases from J; bases unmatched to any gene: 10. Germline CDR1 LNHDA, CDR2 SQIVND (reference sequence). CDR3 amino acids: CASSIITGVDLNEKLFF. The CDR3 nucleotides are TGTGCCAGTAGTATAATAACAGGGGTCGACCTTAATGAAAAACTGTTTTTT.

V and J are TRBV6-1 and TRBJ1-5; TRBD1 agrees at 9 bases. The junction had 8 bases not matched to a gene; V was cut back by 4 bases and J by 1 base. The germline V gene encodes CDR1 MNHNS and CDR2 SASEGT. CDR3 length: 17 amino acids. The CDR3 nucleotides are TGTGCCAGCAGTGTAGCCGGGACAGGGATGAGCAATCAGCCCCAGCATTTT. Amino acids: CASSVAGTGMSNQPQHF.

The rearrangement links TRBV2 to TRBJ1-3; D perhaps matches TRBD1 (6 bases). The germline V gene has CDR1 SNHLY and CDR2 FYNNEI. This CDR3 contains 15 residues. V lost 7 bases and J 2 bases, leaving 15 bases between the germline ends. CDR3 sequence (DNA): TGTGCCAGCACTAATGAGGGGGTAGCTGGAAACACCATATATTTT. Translation: CASTNEGVAGNTIYF.

This rearrangement joins TRBV6-5 to TRBJ1-5; D uncertain. Germline-derived CDR1 and CDR2 are MNHEY and SVGAGI. The CDR3 extends over 16 amino acids. Trimming took off 4 bases at V and 9 bases at J, with 22 bases between the two ends. CDR3 amino acids: CASSSYSTGKVSPQHF. The CDR3 DNA follows: TGTGCCAGCAGTTCCTACTCGACGGGGAAGGTTTCGCCCCAGCATTTT.

The chain has TRBV19 and TRBJ1-2, with D possibly being TRBD1 (5 bases). CDR3 size: 14 residues. The germline V gene has CDR1 LNHDA and CDR2 SQIVND (reference sequence). V was shortened by 10 bases and J by 8 bases, with 23 bases between the two germline ends. DNA for the CDR3: TGTGCCACTTCCACCGGGGGATACACATCGGGCTACACCTTC. Residues: CATSTGGYTSGYTF.

The V and J genes are TRBV2 and TRBJ2-5; TRBD2 agrees at 7 bases. With 1 base clipped from V and 1 base from J, the junction kept 3 bases outside the gene matches. Germline CDR1 and CDR2: SNHLY and FYNNEI. The CDR3 covers 15 residues. For the CDR3, the DNA is TGTGCCAGCAGTGAAGTGGGACTACCCCAAGAGACCCAGTACTTC. Its protein product is CASSEVGLPQETQYF. Combining the CDR3 with reference TRBV2 and TRBJ2-5 gives the whole variable domain EPEVTQTPSHQVTQMGQEVILRCVPISNHLYFYWYRQILGQKVEFLVSFYNNEISEKSEIFDDQFSVERPDGSNFTLKIRSTKLEDSAMYFCASSEVGLPQETQYFGPGTRLLVL.

The chain is built from TRBV5-1 and TRBJ1-3; no reliable D call. The CDR3 totals 14 residues. V was trimmed by 0 bases and J by 0 bases, leaving 4 bases between them. The germline CDR1 and CDR2 sequences are SGHRS and YFSETQ. CDR3 residues: CASSLGSSGNTIYF. The CDR3 nucleotides read TGCGCCAGCAGCTTGGGGAGCTCTGGAAACACCATATATTTT.

The V call is TRBV5-1, the J call TRBJ2-2, with D possibly being TRBD2 (5 bases). The CDR3 totals 15 residues. The V end was cut by 0 bases, the J end by 0 bases, with 6 bases between. Germline lookup yields CDR1 SGHRS and CDR2 YFSETQ. The CDR3 sequence: CASSLEGANTGELFF. For the CDR3, the DNA is TGCGCCAGCAGCTTGGAGGGAGCGAACACCGGGGAGCTGTTTTTT. The entire variable domain, with the rest obtained from reference TRBV5-1 and TRBJ2-2, is as follows: KAGVTQTPRYLIKTRGQQVTLSCSPISGHRSVSWYQQTPGQGLQFLFEYFSETQRNKGNFPGRFSGRQFSNSRSEMNVSTLELGDSALYLCASSLEGANTGELFFGEGSRLTVL.

The V call is TRBV28, the J call TRBJ1-1, with D unclear. The CDR3 length is 13 residues. V was clipped by 10 bases and J by 4 bases, with 16 bases between them. The germline V gene encodes CDR1 MDHEN and CDR2 SYDVKM. Here the CDR3 DNA reads TGTGCCACCACATATCCTGACGGCACTGAAGCTTTCTTT. Translated: CATTYPDGTEAFF.